This entry lists 19 T cell receptor beta chains sequenced from one sample in a study of T-cell memory formation after mild COVID-19. TCRdb called the 5' RACE reads again in MiXCR, with one record for every CDR3 protein. Of about half a million distinct CDR3 sequences listed, around a sixth are singletons. The specimen was PBMCs or a T cell subset sorted from them (not recorded which). The receptor set was obtained from an adult woman who had mild COVID-19 (a few samples of this study predate the infection). Cell type and time point are not known.

This clonotype was picked up a small number of times. The CDR3 reads CSARKEPYSNQPQHF. For the CDR3, the DNA is TGCAGTGCTAGAAAGGAACCCTATAGCAATCAGCCCCAGCATTTT. The V gene is TRBV20-1, the J gene TRBJ1-5, with unresolved D. The length of the CDR3 is 15 residues. V lost 2 bases, J lost 0 bases, and 11 bases lay in between. Germline CDR1 reads DFQATT; CDR2 reads SNEGSKA (reference sequence).

V usage is TRBV12-3 or TRBV12-4 and J usage is TRBJ2-2, with 10 bases matching TRBD2. The junction had 9 bases not matched to a gene; V was cut back by 2 bases and J by 3 bases. The CDR3 has 18 residues. The CDR3, as DNA: TGTGCCAGCAGTTTACCTAGCGGGAGTCCCAGTGACACCGGGGAGCTGTTTTTT. It encodes CASSLPSGSPSDTGELFF.

The chain employs TRBV6-5 and TRBJ2-2; D is possibly TRBD1 or TRBD2 (6 bases each). CDR1 is MNHEY, CDR2 SVGAGI, per germline. CDR3 length: 15 amino acids. V was shortened by 2 bases and J by 7 bases, with 14 bases between the two germline ends. CDR3 sequence (DNA): TGTGCCAGCAGTTACGACCGGGGGCCGGGCGGGGAGCTGTTTTTT. Its protein is CASSYDRGPGGELFF.

This clonotype has just a few counts. The chain carries TRBV4-2 and TRBJ2-1; 11 bases are shared with TRBD2. Germline CDR1 reads LGHNA; CDR2 reads YNFKEQ. This CDR3 region has 18 residues. With 4 bases clipped from V and 7 bases from J, the junction kept 15 bases outside the gene matches. The CDR3 DNA follows: TGTGCCAGCAGCCGGGCTAGCGGGGGGAGGGGACTAGAGAATGAGCAGTTCTTC. It yields the protein CASSRASGGRGLENEQFF.

This clonotype was counted between two and nine times. The chain combines TRBV11-3 with TRBJ2-1; 10 bases match TRBD2. Looked up from germline, CDR1 is SGHNT and CDR2 is YENEEA. The CDR3 runs to 19 residues. Trimming at V came to 0 bases and at J to 0 bases, leaving 8 bases not matched to a gene. CDR3 loop: CASSLDAWTSGPSYNEQFF. The CDR3 DNA follows: TGTGCCAGCAGCTTAGATGCATGGACTAGCGGCCCCTCCTACAATGAGCAGTTCTTC. The full variable domain, with the rest looked up from reference TRBV11-3 and TRBJ2-1, is EAGVVQSPRYKIIEKKQPVAFWCNPISGHNTLYWYLQNLGQGPELLIRYENEEAVDDSQLPKDRFSAERLKGVDSTLKIQPAELGDSAVYLCASSLDAWTSGPSYNEQFFGPGTRLTVL.

This clonotype came up many times. The CDR3, as DNA: TGTGCCAGCAGCCTTGGAAAGGGGTCCTACGAGCAGTACTTC. Its translation is CASSLGKGSYEQYF. The J gene is TRBJ2-7, the V gene TRBV5-5, with TRBD1 as a possible D gene (5 bases). This CDR3 region has 14 residues. Trimming cost V 4 bases and J 1 base, with 12 bases left between them. Germline CDR1 reads SGHKS; CDR2 reads YYEKEE (reference sequence).

This clonotype was observed once. The chain couples TRBV21-1 to TRBJ2-3; the DNA was not used to check the table's D call, TRBD2. TRBV21-1 is listed as a pseudogene. This CDR3 is 15 amino acids long. CDR3 coding DNA: TGTGCCAGCAGCAGCCGGACTAGCGGGTCAGGTACGCAGTATTTT. This sequence encodes CASSSRTSGSGTQYF.

The chain links TRBV20-1 to TRBJ2-1; D remains unclear. With 1 base removed from V and 1 base from J, the gap between germline ends came to 17 bases. The germline gives CDR1 DFQATT, CDR2 SNEGSKA (reference sequence). This CDR3 contains 17 residues. The CDR3 DNA reads TGCAGTGCTAGAGTTCGTGGGCTGCCTAGTTCCTACAATGAGCAGTTCTTC. Amino acids: CSARVRGLPSSYNEQFF.

This clonotype came up many times. The chain carries TRBV12-3 or TRBV12-4 and TRBJ1-5, with D possibly matching TRBD1 (6 bases). This CDR3 has 15 amino acids. The ends were cut back, 6 bases at V and 0 bases at J, with 12 bases in the middle. In DNA form, the CDR3 reads TGTGCCAGCAGCAAAGGGGGTTCTAGCAATCAGCCCCAGCATTTT. This sequence encodes CASSKGGSSNQPQHF.

J is TRBJ2-1 and V is TRBV4-1, with D uncertain. CDR3 length equals 15 residues. CDR1 is MGHRA and CDR2 is YSYEKL in the germline V gene. Trimming pared 1 base from V and 0 bases from J, leaving 7 bases between. The DNA of the CDR3 is TGCGCCAGCAGCCAAGCCCTGAACTCCTACAATGAGCAGTTCTTC. Amino acid sequence: CASSQALNSYNEQFF.

This clonotype came up once. The gene calls are TRBV12-3 or TRBV12-4 and TRBJ2-7; TRBD2 is a possible D gene (6 bases). V was shortened by 6 bases and J by 2 bases, with 20 bases between the two germline ends. The CDR3 consists of 16 residues. The CDR3 DNA reads as TGTGCCAGCAGGCCTCTAAGAGCGGGTGAGCCCTACGAGCAGTACTTC. It is translated as CASRPLRAGEPYEQYF.

This sequence joins TRBV2 and TRBJ2-7; D is perhaps TRBD2 (6 bases). CDR1 and CDR2 from the germline V gene are SNHLY and FYNNEI. The germline V and J ends were trimmed by 3 bases and 4 bases, with 10 bases remaining between them. This CDR3 is 13 amino acids long. The CDR3: CASSDGGSYEQYF. The CDR3, as DNA: TGTGCCAGCAGTGATGGAGGGTCTTACGAGCAGTACTTC.

The chain couples TRBV7-9 to TRBJ2-2; 11 nucleotides agree with TRBD2. Germline CDR1 SEHNR, CDR2 FQNEAQ (reference sequence). Losses at the gene ends were 5 bases for V and 5 bases for J; bases not matched to a gene: 4. The CDR3 contains 15 residues. The CDR3 reads CASSTSGRLTGELFF. The CDR3 nucleotides read TGTGCCAGCAGCACTAGCGGGAGATTGACCGGGGAGCTGTTTTTT. Together with reference TRBV7-9 and TRBJ2-2, the CDR3 gives the full variable domain: DTGVSQNPRHKITKRGQNVTFRCDPISEHNRLYWYRQTLGQGPEFLTYFQNEAQLEKSRLLSDRFSAERPKGSFSTLEIQRTEQGDSAMYLCASSTSGRLTGELFFGEGSRLTVL.

The chain has TRBV10-3 and TRBJ2-3; 7 bases map to TRBD2. V was clipped by 4 bases and J by 5 bases; unmatched bases: 6. The CDR3 consists of 14 residues. Germline CDR1 reads ENHRY; CDR2 reads SYGVKD. CDR3 sequence: CAISANGGGDTQYF. CDR3 DNA: TGTGCCATCAGTGCGAATGGGGGGGGAGATACGCAGTATTTT.

This chain uses TRBV29-1 with TRBJ2-3; possibly TRBD2 for D (6 bases). This CDR3 contains 15 residues. Trimming shortened V by 1 base and J by 4 bases, and 15 bases separated the two germline ends. CDR1 SQVTM and CDR2 ANQGSEA come from the germline V gene. The CDR3 nucleotides are TGCAGCGTTGAAGGATGGGACGGGGGTCCAGATACGCAGTATTTT. The encoded protein is CSVEGWDGGPDTQYF.

This clonotype was recorded a few times. The V call is TRBV7-2, the J call TRBJ2-2, with a possible D match to TRBD2 (6 bases). V was pared by 5 bases and J by 6 bases, with 13 bases between. Per germline, CDR1 SGHTA and CDR2 FQGNSA. The CDR3 has 14 amino acids. CDR3 amino acids: CASSPRSGAGELFF. Here the CDR3 DNA reads TGTGCCAGCAGCCCCCGCTCGGGGGCCGGGGAGCTGTTTTTT.

J is TRBJ2-7 and V is TRBV20-1; 9 bases are shared with TRBD2. V lost 0 bases and J lost 4; bases outside the gene matches: 4. Germline CDR1 reads DFQATT; CDR2 reads SNEGSKA (reference sequence). The CDR3 has 14 residues. The CDR3 DNA follows: TGCAGTGCTAGAGATCCTGCGGGGGGGTACGAGCAGTACTTC. It codes for CSARDPAGGYEQYF.

This clonotype has more than one count but fewer than ten. V usage is TRBV6-5 and J usage is TRBJ1-2, with 7 bases lining up with TRBD1. The length of the CDR3 is 15 residues. The V gene end was trimmed by 0 bases and the J gene end by 7 bases; junction bases not matched to a gene: 8. Germline assignment: CDR1 MNHEY and CDR2 SVGAGI. The CDR3 sequence: CASSYSIIQGSGYTF. DNA for the CDR3: TGTGCCAGCAGTTACTCGATAATACAGGGGTCTGGCTACACCTTC.

There are a few counts of this clonotype. This chain connects TRBV7-9 to TRBJ2-5; possibly TRBD2 for D (6 bases). CDR1 SEHNR and CDR2 FQNEAQ come from the germline V gene (reference sequence). With 7 bases removed from V and 2 bases from J, the gap between germline ends came to 14 bases. This CDR3 spans 14 amino acids. DNA for the CDR3: TGTGCCAGCACCCCGCCCGGAGGGCAAGAGACCCAGTACTTC. Amino acid sequence: CASTPPGGQETQYF.